This TCR beta chain stems from a study of blood T cell repertoires in COVID-19 (TCRdb year 2020). Notes on the research overall: Samples from collaborators originated in the United States, Italy and Spain and spanned both the acute and convalescent phases of COVID-19. A de-identified subject ID, COVID-19 status, age in years and sex were almost always included in the sample metadata. The samples were drawn from the first 160 participants of the ongoing ImmuneRACE study and from roughly 1,300 subjects provided by 6 global collaborators. Where available, HLA class I and class II types were obtained from metadata supplied by the sample provider rather than from assay-based typing. The prospective study material was composed of cDNA or gDNA derived from T cells, B-cell-depleted T cells, or PBMCs. Subjects who had been exposed to COVID-19, were actively infected with it, or had recovered from it provided the deeply sampled blood TCRbeta repertoires that made up the dataset. The repertoires were released in a freely available public database meant as a resource for research on the immune response to SARS-CoV-2.

TCRbeta CDR3 regions were amplified from genomic DNA by means of the immunoSEQ Assay, a bias-controlled multiplex PCR. The paper's data handling went like this. Within the assay, amplification of reference gene primers was used to estimate how many nucleated cells each sample contained. To quantify the absolute abundance of each unique TCRbeta CDR3 rearrangement, sequence reads were collapsed and filtered. For each sample, productive Simpson clonality was calculated by taking the square root of Simpson's diversity index across productive rearrangements. This immuneACCESS table, as held by TCRdb, lists in-frame sequences with V and J called but not all clones. Of the missing ones, under half trace to an unresolved V gene in checked studies; the others have no known cause. Clone size and the V and J calls come from that table; the DNA yielded D and trimming. The sample includes over 120,000 clones, with about 80% observed a single time. The top ten hold 3.5% of the sample.

Findings and caveats that apply to the study as a whole: How much clinical and demographic metadata was included differed by source and by participant, and the metadata was provided uncurated.

Another Seattle source contributed samples from volunteer blood donors who had recovered from COVID-19. The collaborating institutions used their own protocols to collect whole blood in K2EDTA tubes. For TCRbeta analysis, collaborators shipped samples as frozen whole blood, isolated PBMCs, or DNA extracted from either of those sample types. Counted from cysteine to phenylalanine, this CDR3 has 15 amino acids. Left in the record is the CDR3 DNA by itself, 45 bases read in frame from the first base. V lost 2 bases and J lost 3 bases; the stretch between them is 13 bases long. CDR1 is given as MRHNA and CDR2 as SNTAGT, both from the germline V gene. This clone was seen repeatedly, ten times or more. Its antigen has not been determined. No much larger clonotype is one base removed from it; base qualities were not supplied.

Sequencing was performed on peripheral blood. The sequence derives from a man between 65 and 85 years old who had recovered from COVID-19. The V and J segments used are TRBV6-4 and TRBJ1-1, with TRBD1 tentatively as D gene (6 bases match). CDR3 protein: CASSDPQDRDTEAFF. The nucleotide sequence is TGTGCCAGCAGTGACCCCCAGGACAGAGACACTGAAGCTTTCTTT.